Listed here is a single TCR beta chain. CDR1 and CDR2 (germline): SGHDT, YYEEEE. The CDR3 contains 15 residues. This sample was included in a study of T-cell memory formation after mild COVID-19. MiXCR, applied by TCRdb to the 5' RACE reads, yields one record per CDR3 protein. The data hold roughly 86,000 distinct CDR3 sequences, with about 14% observed a single time. The specimen was PBMCs or a T cell subset sorted from them (not recorded which). This sequence originates from a man in his late teens or twenties who had mild COVID-19 (a few samples of this study predate the infection). Cell type and time point are not known. The chain is built from TRBV5-6 and TRBJ2-7; 12 bases agree with TRBD2. CDR3 region: CASSSGTSGFYEQCV. CDR3 DNA: TGTGCCAGCAGCTCTGGGACTAGCGGGTTCTACGAGCAGTGCGTC.